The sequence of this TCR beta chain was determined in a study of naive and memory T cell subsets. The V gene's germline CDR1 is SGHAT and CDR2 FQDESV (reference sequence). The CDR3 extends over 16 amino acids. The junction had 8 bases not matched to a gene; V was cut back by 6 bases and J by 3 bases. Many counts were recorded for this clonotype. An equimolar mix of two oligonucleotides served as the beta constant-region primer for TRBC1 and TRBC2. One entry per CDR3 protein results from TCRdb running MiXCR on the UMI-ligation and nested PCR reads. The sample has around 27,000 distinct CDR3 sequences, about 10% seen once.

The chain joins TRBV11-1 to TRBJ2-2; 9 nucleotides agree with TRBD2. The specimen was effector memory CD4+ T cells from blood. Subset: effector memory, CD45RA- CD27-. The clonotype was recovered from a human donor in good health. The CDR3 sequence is CASSTAGGIHTGELFF. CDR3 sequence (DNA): TGTGCCAGCAGTACAGCGGGGGGCATTCACACCGGGGAGCTGTTTTTT.